The 26 T cell receptor beta chains below come from one sample, sequenced in a study of cytotoxic CD8 clonotypes in ibrutinib-treated CLL. Produced via immunoSEQ multiplex PCR; TCRdb's table is partial and in-frame only. There are roughly 250,000 clones in the sample; around 70% occur only once, and less than 20% lies in the top ten. Sequenced here: PBMCs, sampled after 24 months of ibrutinib treatment. Every receptor here comes from a human donor with chronic lymphocytic leukemia.

The chain combines TRBV7-3 with TRBJ2-2; D unresolved. Germline-derived CDR1 and CDR2 are SGHTA and FQGTGA. The CDR3 spans 17 residues. Deletions cut 0 bases from V and 0 bases from J, with 11 bases between. CDR3 sequence (DNA): TGTGCCAGCAGCTTAACGAAGAGACAAGCGAACACCGGGGAGCTGTTTTTT. It yields the protein CASSLTKRQANTGELFF.

This chain joins TRBV5-1 and TRBJ2-5; 11 bases line up with TRBD1. Per the germline V gene, CDR1 is SGHRS and CDR2 is YFSETQ. CDR3 length: 16 residues. Germline trimming cut 0 bases from V and 6 bases from J; bases unmatched to any gene: 7. Written as DNA, the CDR3 is TGCGCCAGCAGCTTGGCTGGGACAGGGGGTCAGCAGACCCAGTACTTC. Its protein is CASSLAGTGGQQTQYF.

The chain is built from TRBV29-1 and TRBJ2-4; 7 bases fit TRBD2. This CDR3 contains 14 residues. With 7 bases clipped from V and 1 base from J, the junction kept 7 bases outside the gene matches. Germline V gene data show CDR1 as SQVTM and CDR2 as ANQGSEA. The CDR3 region is CSGGEGPAKNIQYF. The CDR3 DNA reads as TGCAGCGGGGGGGAGGGACCGGCCAAAAACATTCAGTACTTC.

As DNA, the CDR3 is TGTGCCAGCAGCTCCCTGGGGGCAGATACGCAGTATTTT. Its translation is CASSSLGADTQYF. The chain links TRBV2 to TRBJ2-3, with D possibly called TRBD1 or TRBD2 (5 bases each). This CDR3 region has 13 residues. Deletions cut 6 bases from V and 4 bases from J, with 11 bases between. Germline CDR1 is SNHLY and CDR2 is FYNNEI.

The gene calls are TRBV10-2 and TRBJ2-1; 9 nucleotides align to TRBD2. Trimming at V came to 4 bases and at J to 5 bases, leaving 12 bases not matched to a gene. Germline loops: CDR1 WSHSY, CDR2 SAAADI. CDR3 length equals 17 residues. CDR3 coding DNA: TGCGCCAGCAGTGTCCCTCCGGCGGGAGGGACTCACAATGAGCAGTTCTTC. It yields the protein CASSVPPAGGTHNEQFF.

V is TRBV25-1 and J is TRBJ2-4; D ambiguous. Trimming pared 3 bases from V and 0 bases from J, leaving 9 bases between. The CDR3 length is 15 residues. Germline loops: CDR1 MGHDK, CDR2 SYGVNS. DNA for the CDR3: TGTGCCAGCAGTGAGGGGTATCTAGCCAAAAACATTCAGTACTTC. This gives the protein CASSEGYLAKNIQYF.

A few counts support this clone. This rearrangement joins TRBV18 to TRBJ2-7; D may correspond to TRBD1 or TRBD2 (5 bases each). CDR3 length: 14 residues. Trimming cost V 6 bases and J 3 bases, with 15 bases left between them. Germline CDR1 KGHSH, CDR2 LQKENI. In nucleotides, the CDR3 is TGTGCCAGCTCCCGGGGTTCCAGGGACTACGAGCAGTACTTC. Amino acid sequence: CASSRGSRDYEQYF.

V is TRBV5-1 and J is TRBJ2-1; no definite D call. The germline V gene has CDR1 SGHRS and CDR2 YFSETQ. CDR3 size: 14 residues. Trimming removed 0 bases at V and 7 bases at J, with 11 bases between. The CDR3 DNA follows: TGCGCCAGCAGCTTGGGAGCGAAAGGTAATGAGCAGTTCTTC. Its protein is CASSLGAKGNEQFF.

This chain uses TRBV30 with TRBJ2-7, with 10 bases fitting TRBD1. The CDR3 spans 14 residues. CDR1 and CDR2 from the germline V gene are GTSNPN and SVGIG (reference sequence). After removal of 0 bases from V and 4 bases from J, the junction contained 3 bases not matched to a gene. Here the CDR3 reads CAWSVGTGAYEQYF. The CDR3 nucleotides read TGTGCCTGGAGTGTAGGGACAGGGGCTTACGAGCAGTACTTC.

This clone has only a few counts. The chain recombines TRBV2 with TRBJ1-2, with D possibly being TRBD1 (5 bases). The CDR3 is made up of 15 amino acids. Germline V gene sequence: CDR1 SNHLY, CDR2 FYNNEI. V was shortened by 7 bases and J by 1 base, with 16 bases between the two germline ends. CDR3 DNA sequence: TGTGCCAGCACCCCGACAGCATCGATTAACTATGGCTACACCTTC. Translating it yields CASTPTASINYGYTF. The variable domain in full, completed from reference TRBV2 and TRBJ1-2, reads EPEVTQTPSHQVTQMGQEVILRCVPISNHLYFYWYRQILGQKVEFLVSFYNNEISEKSEIFDDQFSVERPDGSNFTLKIRSTKLEDSAMYFCASTPTASINYGYTFGSGTRLTVV.

The rearrangement links TRBV14 to TRBJ2-3; TRBD2 aligns across 9 bases. V was clipped by 3 bases and J by 0 bases; unmatched bases: 13. The V gene's germline CDR1 is SGHDN and CDR2 FVKESK. The CDR3 is made up of 19 amino acids. The CDR3 coding sequence is TGTGCCAGCAGCCAGACATCCGGGACTAGCCAAACTAGCACAGATACGCAGTATTTT. This sequence encodes CASSQTSGTSQTSTDTQYF.

J is TRBJ2-2 and V is TRBV2; D may be TRBD2 (5 bases). There are 18 residues in the CDR3. V dropped 3 bases and J dropped 7 bases, with 24 bases sitting between them. The germline gives CDR1 SNHLY, CDR2 FYNNEI. The CDR3: CASSEVSYRLQKGGELFF. CDR3 in DNA: TGTGCCAGCAGTGAGGTCTCCTACAGACTACAAAAGGGCGGGGAGCTGTTTTTT.

This clone was counted between two and nine times. The chain uses TRBV7-3 and TRBJ1-2; no definite D call. Germline V CDR1 and CDR2: SGHTA, FQGTGA. This CDR3 has 13 residues. Trimming removed 1 base at V and 5 bases at J, with 8 bases between. Here the CDR3 reads CASSLNGGYGYTF. The CDR3 DNA sequence: TGTGCCAGCAGCTTAAACGGTGGTTATGGCTACACCTTC.

This clone was picked up a small number of times. The chain uses TRBV7-9 and TRBJ1-2; the match to TRBD1 covers 8 bases. The CDR3 runs to 17 residues. Germline CDR1 SEHNR, CDR2 FQNEAQ (reference sequence). Trimming cost V 5 bases and J 6 bases; bases outside gene matches: 17. The CDR3 loop is CASSAPIQAGGGDGYTF. The CDR3 region has the DNA TGTGCCAGCAGCGCCCCGATCCAGGCAGGGGGCGGCGATGGCTACACCTTC.

This sequence joins TRBV9 and TRBJ2-5; D remains ambiguous. The CDR3 is 13 residues long. Germline loops: CDR1 SGDLS, CDR2 YYNGEE. Trimming took off 1 base at V and 4 bases at J, with 8 bases between the two ends. For the CDR3, the DNA is TGTGCCAGCAGCGTAAATCAGGTAGAGACCCAGTACTTC. It codes for CASSVNQVETQYF. Looking up the rest from reference TRBV9 and TRBJ2-5 gives the full variable domain: DSGVTQTPKHLITATGQRVTLRCSPRSGDLSVYWYQQSLDQGLQFLIQYYNGEERAKGNILERFSAQQFPDLHSELNLSSLELGDSALYFCASSVNQVETQYFGPGTRLLVL.

This rearrangement joins TRBV28 to TRBJ2-7; TRBD2 might be the D (6 bases). The CDR3 is made up of 15 amino acids. With 7 bases removed from V and 3 bases from J, the gap between germline ends came to 19 bases. CDR1 MDHEN and CDR2 SYDVKM come from the germline V gene. The CDR3, as DNA: TGTGCCAGCATGCCCTCGGGAGTCCCGATCTACGAGCAGTACTTC. The encoded protein is CASMPSGVPIYEQYF.

This clone appeared a few times. The V call is TRBV7-9, the J call TRBJ2-1, with TRBD2 as a possible D gene (6 bases). CDR3 length equals 11 residues. CDR1 and CDR2 (germline): SEHNR, FQNEAQ (reference sequence). V was shortened by 5 bases and J by 9 bases, with 8 bases between the two germline ends. CDR3 sequence (DNA): TGTGCCAGCAGCCCCGGGGGTGAGCAGTTCTTC. Its protein is CASSPGGEQFF.

The J gene is TRBJ2-1, the V gene TRBV7-3; D unresolved. The CDR3 runs to 14 residues. The V end lost 0 bases, the J end lost 5 bases, and 8 bases lay between the germline ends. CDR1 SGHTA and CDR2 FQGTGA come from the germline V gene. The CDR3 protein is CASSLTPGNNEQFF. The CDR3, as DNA: TGTGCCAGCAGCTTAACACCTGGGAACAATGAGCAGTTCTTC.

The genes are TRBV5-1 and TRBJ2-7; weak D call: TRBD2 (6 bases). Germline CDR1 is SGHRS and CDR2 is YFSETQ. Deletions cut 5 bases from V and 0 bases from J, with 12 bases between. The CDR3 has 14 residues. CDR3 coding DNA: TGCGCCAGCAGAGATAGCGGCGACTCCTACGAGCAGTACTTC. It is translated as CASRDSGDSYEQYF.

This clone was observed a few times. DNA for the CDR3: TGTGCCAGTAGTGTTGGACAGGGGACCGGGGAGCTGTTTTTT. It encodes CASSVGQGTGELFF. The chain recombines TRBV19 with TRBJ2-2, with TRBD1 identical over 9 bases. With V trimmed by 5 bases and J by 5 bases, 3 bases remained unmatched. The germline CDR1 and CDR2 sequences are LNHDA and SQIVND (reference sequence). CDR3 length: 14 residues.

The chain joins TRBV5-1 to TRBJ2-1, with D perhaps TRBD2 (6 bases). Trimming shortened V by 3 bases and J by 3 bases, and 13 bases separated the two germline ends. Germline V gives CDR1 SGHRS, CDR2 YFSETQ. The length of the CDR3 is 15 residues. The DNA of the CDR3 is TGCGCCAGCAGCTGGGATAGCGGAGGCTACAATGAGCAGTTCTTC. Amino acid sequence: CASSWDSGGYNEQFF.

The chain combines TRBV15 with TRBJ1-5, with D perhaps matching TRBD1 (6 bases). Germline V CDR1 and CDR2: LNHNV, YYDKDF (reference sequence). V gave up 9 bases and J gave up 2 bases, with 11 bases separating them. The CDR3 extends over 13 amino acids. In DNA, the CDR3 is TGTGCCACTCAAAAGGGGGGCAATCAGCCCCAGCATTTT. Translating it yields CATQKGGNQPQHF.

The chain carries TRBV4-1 and TRBJ2-2, with D uncertain. Germline loops: CDR1 MGHRA, CDR2 YSYEKL. CDR3 length: 14 residues. Trimming pared 0 bases from V and 3 bases from J, leaving 5 bases between. CDR3 amino acids: CASSQEGYTGELFF. CDR3 DNA: TGCGCCAGCAGCCAAGAAGGATACACCGGGGAGCTGTTTTTT.

V usage is TRBV28 and J usage is TRBJ1-4; 9 nucleotides match TRBD1. CDR1 is MDHEN, CDR2 SYDVKM, per germline. V lost 4 bases, J lost 0 bases, and 6 bases stayed unmatched. The CDR3 extends over 17 amino acids. Written as DNA, the CDR3 is TGTGCCAGCAGTTCTCCGGGACAGGGAACAACTAATGAAAAACTGTTTTTT. It specifies CASSSPGQGTTNEKLFF.

The rearrangement joins TRBV10-1 to TRBJ1-1; the D gene is possibly TRBD1 (5 bases). The CDR3 has 13 residues. CDR1 and CDR2 from the germline V gene are WNHNN and SYGVQD (reference sequence). Trimming removed 6 bases from V and 3 bases from J, with 11 bases in between. CDR3 DNA sequence: TGCGCCAGCAGGGCCCAGGGAGACACTGAAGCTTTCTTT. Its protein is CASRAQGDTEAFF.

This clone was counted between two and nine times. V is TRBV19 and J is TRBJ2-4; D gene unclear. CDR1 and CDR2 from the germline V gene are LNHDA and SQIVND (reference sequence). This CDR3 spans 13 amino acids. Trimming removed 0 bases at V and 6 bases at J, with 6 bases between. The CDR3 DNA is TGTGCCAGTAGTATAGAAGTCCGAAACATTCAGTACTTC. It translates to CASSIEVRNIQYF.